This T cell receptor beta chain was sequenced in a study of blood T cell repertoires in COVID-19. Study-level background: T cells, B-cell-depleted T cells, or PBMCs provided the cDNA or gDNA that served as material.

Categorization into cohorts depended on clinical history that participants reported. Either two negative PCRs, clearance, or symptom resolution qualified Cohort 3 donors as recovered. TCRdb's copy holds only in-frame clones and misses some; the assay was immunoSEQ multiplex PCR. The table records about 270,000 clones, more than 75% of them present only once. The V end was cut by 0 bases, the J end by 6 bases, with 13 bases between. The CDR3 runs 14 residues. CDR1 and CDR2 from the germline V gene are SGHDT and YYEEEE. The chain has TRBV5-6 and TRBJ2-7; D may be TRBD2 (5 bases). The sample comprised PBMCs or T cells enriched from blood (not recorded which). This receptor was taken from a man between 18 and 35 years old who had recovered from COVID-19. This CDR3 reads CASSLVRGVGEQYF. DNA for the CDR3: TGTGCCAGCAGCTTGGTTCGGGGAGTTGGCGAGCAGTACTTC.